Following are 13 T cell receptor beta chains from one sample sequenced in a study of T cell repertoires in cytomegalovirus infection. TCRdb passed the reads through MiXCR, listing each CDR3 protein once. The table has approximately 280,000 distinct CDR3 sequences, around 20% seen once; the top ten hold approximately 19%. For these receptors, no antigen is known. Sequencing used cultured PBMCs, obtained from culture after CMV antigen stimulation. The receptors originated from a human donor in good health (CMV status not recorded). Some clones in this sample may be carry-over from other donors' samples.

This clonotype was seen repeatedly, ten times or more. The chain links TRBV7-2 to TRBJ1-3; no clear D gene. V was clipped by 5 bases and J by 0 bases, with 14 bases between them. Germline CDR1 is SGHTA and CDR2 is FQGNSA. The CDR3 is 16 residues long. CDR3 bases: TGTGCCAGCAGCCCGTACCATACTACCTCTGGAAACACCATATATTTT. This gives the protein CASSPYHTTSGNTIYF.

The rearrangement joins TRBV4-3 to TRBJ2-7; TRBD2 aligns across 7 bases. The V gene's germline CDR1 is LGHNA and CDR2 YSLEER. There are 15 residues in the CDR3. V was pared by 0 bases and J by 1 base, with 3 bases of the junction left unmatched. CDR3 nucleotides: TGCGCCAGCAGCCAAGAACTAGCGAGGTCCTACGAGCAGTACTTC. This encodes CASSQELARSYEQYF.

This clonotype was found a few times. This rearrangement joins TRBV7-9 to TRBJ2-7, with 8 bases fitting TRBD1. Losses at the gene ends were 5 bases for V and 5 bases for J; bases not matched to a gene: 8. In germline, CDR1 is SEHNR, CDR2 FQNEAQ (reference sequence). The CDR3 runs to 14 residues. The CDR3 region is CASSPPDRANEQYF. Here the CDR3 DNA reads TGTGCCAGCAGCCCCCCGGACAGGGCCAACGAGCAGTACTTC.

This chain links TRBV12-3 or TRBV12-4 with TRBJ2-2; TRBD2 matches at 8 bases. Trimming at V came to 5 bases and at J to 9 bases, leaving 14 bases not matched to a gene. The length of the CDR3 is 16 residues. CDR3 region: CASSVPGLGGEWELFF. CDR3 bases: TGTGCCAGCAGTGTTCCGGGACTAGGAGGGGAATGGGAGCTGTTTTTT.

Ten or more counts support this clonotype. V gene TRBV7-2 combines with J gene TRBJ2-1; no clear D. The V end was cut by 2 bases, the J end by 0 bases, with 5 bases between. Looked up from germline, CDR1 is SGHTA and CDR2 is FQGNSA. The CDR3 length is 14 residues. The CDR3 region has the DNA TGTGCCAGCAGCTTAAGCCTCTCCTACAATGAGCAGTTCTTC. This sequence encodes CASSLSLSYNEQFF. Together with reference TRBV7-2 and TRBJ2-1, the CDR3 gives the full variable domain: GAGVSQSPSNKVTEKGKDVELRCDPISGHTALYWYRQSLGQGLEFLIYFQGNSAPDKSGLPSDRFSAERTGGSVSTLTIQRTQQEDSAVYLCASSLSLSYNEQFFGPGTRLTVL.

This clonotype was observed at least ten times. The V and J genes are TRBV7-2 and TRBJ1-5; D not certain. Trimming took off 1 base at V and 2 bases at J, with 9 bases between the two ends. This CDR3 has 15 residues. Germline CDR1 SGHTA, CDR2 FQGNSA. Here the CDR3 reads CASSLDSGGNQPQHF. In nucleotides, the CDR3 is TGTGCCAGCAGCTTAGACAGTGGGGGCAATCAGCCCCAGCATTTT.

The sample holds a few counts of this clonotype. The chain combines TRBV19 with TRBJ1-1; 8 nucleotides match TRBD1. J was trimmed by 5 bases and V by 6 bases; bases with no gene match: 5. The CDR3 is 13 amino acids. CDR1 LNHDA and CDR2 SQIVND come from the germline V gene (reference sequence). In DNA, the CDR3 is TGTGCCAGTAGCCTGACAGGGGAGACTGAAGCTTTCTTT. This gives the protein CASSLTGETEAFF.

The CDR3 is CASSQDRRTSGSSYNEQFF. The CDR3, as DNA: TGTGCCAGCAGCCAAGATAGAAGGACTAGCGGGAGCTCCTACAATGAGCAGTTCTTC. The rearrangement links TRBV3-1 to TRBJ2-1, with TRBD2 identical over 13 bases. The germline V gene encodes CDR1 LGHDT and CDR2 YNNKEL (reference sequence). The CDR3 is 19 amino acids. Unmatched junction bases numbered 5, after V lost 0 bases and J lost 0 bases.

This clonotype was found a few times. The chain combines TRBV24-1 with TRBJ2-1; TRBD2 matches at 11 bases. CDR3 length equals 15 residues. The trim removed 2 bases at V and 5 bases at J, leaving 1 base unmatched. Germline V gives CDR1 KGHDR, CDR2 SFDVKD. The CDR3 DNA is TGTGCCACCAGTGATTCGGGACTAGCGGACAATGAGCAGTTCTTC. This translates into CATSDSGLADNEQFF.

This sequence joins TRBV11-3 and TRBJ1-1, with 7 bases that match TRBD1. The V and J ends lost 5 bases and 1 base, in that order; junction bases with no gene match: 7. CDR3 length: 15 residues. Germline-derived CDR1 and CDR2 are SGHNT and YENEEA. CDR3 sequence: CASSADRAANTEAFF. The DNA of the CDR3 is TGTGCCAGCAGCGCCGACAGGGCGGCGAACACTGAAGCTTTCTTT.

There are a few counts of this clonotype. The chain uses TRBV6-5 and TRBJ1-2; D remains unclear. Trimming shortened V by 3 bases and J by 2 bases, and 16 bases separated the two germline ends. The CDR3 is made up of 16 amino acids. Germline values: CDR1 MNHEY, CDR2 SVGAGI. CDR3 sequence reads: CASSYGPHTPNYGYTF. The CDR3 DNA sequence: TGTGCCAGCAGTTATGGCCCCCATACACCGAACTATGGCTACACCTTC.

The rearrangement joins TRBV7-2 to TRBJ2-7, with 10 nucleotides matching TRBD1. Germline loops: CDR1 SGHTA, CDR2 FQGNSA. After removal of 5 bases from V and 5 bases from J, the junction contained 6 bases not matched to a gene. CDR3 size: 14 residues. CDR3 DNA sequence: TGTGCCAGCAGCATTAGACAGGGGGCTAACGAGCAGTACTTC. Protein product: CASSIRQGANEQYF.

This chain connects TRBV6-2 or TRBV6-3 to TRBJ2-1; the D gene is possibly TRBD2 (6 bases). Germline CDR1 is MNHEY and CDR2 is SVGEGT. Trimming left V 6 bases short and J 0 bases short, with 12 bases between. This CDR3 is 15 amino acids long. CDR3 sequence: CASRWDLSSYNEQFF. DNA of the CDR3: TGTGCCAGCAGATGGGACTTGAGCTCCTACAATGAGCAGTTCTTC.